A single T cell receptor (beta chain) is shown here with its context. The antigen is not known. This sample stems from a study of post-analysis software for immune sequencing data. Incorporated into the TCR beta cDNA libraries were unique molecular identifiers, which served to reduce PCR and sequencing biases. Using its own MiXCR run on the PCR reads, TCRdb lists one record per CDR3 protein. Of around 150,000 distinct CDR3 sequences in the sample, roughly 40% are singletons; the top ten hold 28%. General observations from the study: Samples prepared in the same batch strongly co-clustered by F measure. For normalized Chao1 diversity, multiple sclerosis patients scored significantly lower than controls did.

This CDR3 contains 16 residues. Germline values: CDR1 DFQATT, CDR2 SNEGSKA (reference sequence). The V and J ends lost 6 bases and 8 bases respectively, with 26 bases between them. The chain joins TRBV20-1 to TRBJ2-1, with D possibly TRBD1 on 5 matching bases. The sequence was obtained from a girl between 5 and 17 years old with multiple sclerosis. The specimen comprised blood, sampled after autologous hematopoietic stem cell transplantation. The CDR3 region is CSAPTLRTPITDEQFF. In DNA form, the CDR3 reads TGCAGTGCCCCTACGCTGCGGACACCAATTACCGATGAGCAGTTCTTC.